These T cell receptor beta chains were read from a single sample in a study of early stage breast cancer tumors. Assay: immunoSEQ multiplex PCR; the TCRdb copy retains only in-frame clones and omits some. The sample shows some 48,000 clones, around 83% of them seen only once. Material: blood. The receptors come from a person aged 45 to 59 with breast cancer. The CDR3 runs from the conserved cysteine through the conserved F or W. Each record gives: J gene, V gene, D gene, clone size, CDR3 protein, CDR3 DNA. The D gene is left open where the match is weak. Expanded clones are given a class, and other clones once, few, many or no size at all.

J gene: TRBJ2-5; V gene: TRBV18; D gene: -; clone size: -; CDR3 protein: CASSRQDWSGNPQETQYF; CDR3 DNA: TGTGCCAGCTCACGACAAGACTGGAGTGGGAATCCCCAAGAGACCCAGTACTTC
J gene: TRBJ2-5; V gene: TRBV2; D gene: -; clone size: once; CDR3 protein: CASSHRQAYQETQYF; CDR3 DNA: TGTGCCAGCAGTCACAGACAGGCTTACCAAGAGACCCAGTACTTC
J gene: TRBJ2-2; V gene: TRBV9; D gene: TRBD2; clone size: -; CDR3 protein: CASSVGRAGALTGELFF; CDR3 DNA: TGTGCCAGCAGCGTAGGCCGAGCGGGGGCGCTCACCGGGGAGCTGTTTTTT
J gene: TRBJ1-5; V gene: TRBV27; D gene: -; clone size: -; CDR3 protein: CASSPSTGWSNQPQHF; CDR3 DNA: TGTGCCAGCAGTCCCTCCACAGGGTGGAGCAATCAGCCCCAGCATTTT
J gene: TRBJ2-5; V gene: TRBV2; D gene: -; clone size: -; CDR3 protein: CASTKEETQYF; CDR3 DNA: TGTGCCAGCACTAAGGAAGAGACCCAGTACTTC
J gene: TRBJ2-7; V gene: TRBV27; D gene: -; clone size: -; CDR3 protein: CASSLFRESYEQYF; CDR3 DNA: TGTGCCAGCAGTTTATTTCGGGAGTCCTACGAGCAGTACTTC
J gene: TRBJ2-1; V gene: TRBV28; D gene: TRBD2; clone size: -; CDR3 protein: CASSPPPSGPHYNEQFF; CDR3 DNA: TGTGCCAGCAGTCCCCCCCCTAGCGGTCCACACTACAATGAGCAGTTCTTC
J gene: TRBJ2-1; V gene: TRBV20-1; D gene: TRBD2; clone size: once; CDR3 protein: CHTGGYEQFF; CDR3 DNA: TGCCATACGGGGGGGTATGAGCAGTTCTTC
J gene: TRBJ1-1; V gene: TRBV7-2; D gene: -; clone size: -; CDR3 protein: CASSFSGITEAFF; CDR3 DNA: TGTGCCAGCAGCTTCTCCGGTATCACTGAAGCTTTCTTT
J gene: TRBJ2-1; V gene: TRBV25-1; D gene: -; clone size: once; CDR3 protein: CASSESAGYNEQFF; CDR3 DNA: TGTGCCAGCAGTGAAAGTGCAGGCTACAATGAGCAGTTCTTC
J gene: TRBJ2-7; V gene: TRBV11-2; D gene: -; clone size: -; CDR3 protein: CASSLGTLPSYEQYF; CDR3 DNA: TGTGCCAGCAGCTTAGGGACCTTACCCTCCTACGAGCAGTACTTC
J gene: TRBJ2-7; V gene: TRBV18; D gene: TRBD1; clone size: -; CDR3 protein: CASSPATGVDDEQYF; CDR3 DNA: TGTGCCAGCTCACCCGCAACAGGGGTCGACGACGAGCAGTACTTC
J gene: TRBJ1-4; V gene: TRBV18; D gene: TRBD1; clone size: medium-sized; CDR3 protein: CASSRDSGEKLFF; CDR3 DNA: TGTGCCAGCTCACGGGACAGTGGTGAAAAACTGTTTTTT
J gene: TRBJ2-5; V gene: TRBV29-1; D gene: TRBD2; clone size: -; CDR3 protein: CSAPGLAGGQETQYF; CDR3 DNA: TGCAGCGCCCCGGGACTAGCGGGAGGGCAAGAGACCCAGTACTTC
J gene: TRBJ2-3; V gene: TRBV19; D gene: TRBD2; clone size: -; CDR3 protein: CASSIGGTSGGDTQYF; CDR3 DNA: TGTGCCAGTAGTATTGGCGGGACTAGCGGGGGAGATACGCAGTATTTT
J gene: TRBJ2-3; V gene: TRBV10-3; D gene: -; clone size: -; CDR3 protein: CAISESDSSRDTQYF; CDR3 DNA: TGTGCCATCAGTGAGTCGGATTCCTCTAGGGATACGCAGTATTTT
J gene: TRBJ1-1; V gene: TRBV27; D gene: -; clone size: -; CDR3 protein: CASSINPRGNTEAFF; CDR3 DNA: TGTGCCAGCAGTATAAACCCCAGGGGGAACACTGAAGCTTTCTTT
J gene: TRBJ1-4; V gene: TRBV10-2; D gene: -; clone size: -; CDR3 protein: CASSETAFIGEKLFF; CDR3 DNA: TGCGCCAGCAGTGAGACAGCCTTTATAGGCGAAAAACTGTTTTTT
J gene: TRBJ1-1; V gene: TRBV5-6; D gene: -; clone size: few; CDR3 protein: CASSLVGLGTEAFF; CDR3 DNA: TGTGCCAGCAGCTTGGTGGGGCTCGGGACTGAAGCTTTCTTT
J gene: TRBJ1-2; V gene: TRBV4-3; D gene: TRBD1; clone size: -; CDR3 protein: CASSPGTGNYGYTF; CDR3 DNA: TGCGCCAGCAGCCCTGGGACAGGAAACTATGGCTACACCTTC
J gene: TRBJ2-7; V gene: TRBV5-1; D gene: -; clone size: -; CDR3 protein: CASSRDTLYEQYF; CDR3 DNA: TGCGCCAGCAGCCGGGACACCTTATACGAGCAGTACTTC
J gene: TRBJ1-5; V gene: TRBV28; D gene: TRBD1; clone size: -; CDR3 protein: CASSTPSGGGQPQHF; CDR3 DNA: TGTGCCAGCAGTACCCCCTCAGGGGGCGGTCAGCCCCAGCATTTT
J gene: TRBJ2-3; V gene: TRBV7-6; D gene: -; clone size: -; CDR3 protein: CASTPEASERLDTQYF; CDR3 DNA: TGTGCCAGCACCCCGGAGGCTAGCGAACGTTTGGATACGCAGTATTTT
J gene: TRBJ1-3; V gene: TRBV9; D gene: -; clone size: -; CDR3 protein: CASSVGSGTGNTIYF; CDR3 DNA: TGTGCCAGCAGCGTAGGCTCCGGCACTGGAAACACCATATATTTT
J gene: TRBJ2-2; V gene: TRBV11-3; D gene: -; clone size: -; CDR3 protein: CASSLEFSGELFF; CDR3 DNA: TGTGCCAGCAGCTTAGAATTTTCCGGGGAGCTGTTTTTT
J gene: TRBJ2-1; V gene: TRBV5-4; D gene: -; clone size: -; CDR3 protein: CASSFPNNEQFF; CDR3 DNA: TGTGCCAGCAGCTTTCCTAACAATGAGCAGTTCTTC
J gene: TRBJ1-5; V gene: TRBV19; D gene: -; clone size: few; CDR3 protein: CAIADSMEPQHF; CDR3 DNA: TGTGCCATCGCGGACAGTATGGAGCCCCAGCATTTT
J gene: TRBJ2-7; V gene: TRBV7-2; D gene: -; clone size: -; CDR3 protein: CASSQFYGGEQYF; CDR3 DNA: TGTGCCAGCAGCCAATTTTACGGAGGCGAGCAGTACTTC
J gene: TRBJ1-5; V gene: TRBV25-1; D gene: -; clone size: -; CDR3 protein: CASSDRANQPQHF; CDR3 DNA: TGTGCCAGCAGTGATCGGGCCAATCAGCCCCAGCATTTT
J gene: TRBJ2-5; V gene: TRBV6-1; D gene: TRBD2; clone size: once; CDR3 protein: CASSRTSGSETQYF; CDR3 DNA: TGTGCCAGCAGCAGGACTAGCGGGAGTGAGACCCAGTACTTC
J gene: TRBJ1-2; V gene: TRBV10-3; D gene: TRBD1; clone size: -; CDR3 protein: CAIRGDRVYGYTF; CDR3 DNA: TGTGCCATCAGGGGGGACAGAGTCTATGGCTACACCTTC
J gene: TRBJ2-3; V gene: TRBV10-2; D gene: -; clone size: -; CDR3 protein: CASSGLGTDTQYF; CDR3 DNA: TGCGCCAGCAGCGGACTGGGCACAGATACGCAGTATTTT
J gene: TRBJ2-6; V gene: TRBV15; D gene: -; clone size: few; CDR3 protein: CATSPGTGANVLTF; CDR3 DNA: TGTGCCACCAGCCCGGGGACGGGGGCCAACGTCCTGACTTTC
J gene: TRBJ2-3; V gene: TRBV29-1; D gene: TRBD2; clone size: -; CDR3 protein: CSVLGLAVTTDTQYF; CDR3 DNA: TGCAGCGTCCTGGGACTAGCGGTTACCACAGATACGCAGTATTTT
J gene: TRBJ2-7; V gene: TRBV6-1; D gene: -; clone size: few; CDR3 protein: CASRDLSYEQYF; CDR3 DNA: TGTGCCAGTCGAGACCTTTCCTACGAGCAGTACTTC
J gene: TRBJ2-1; V gene: TRBV4-3; D gene: -; clone size: -; CDR3 protein: CASSQPGQTSYNEQFF; CDR3 DNA: TGCGCCAGCAGCCAACCCGGACAAACTTCCTACAATGAGCAGTTCTTC
J gene: TRBJ2-3; V gene: TRBV7-2; D gene: -; clone size: -; CDR3 protein: CASSLAWADTQYF; CDR3 DNA: TGTGCCAGCAGCTTAGCCTGGGCAGATACGCAGTATTTT
J gene: TRBJ1-1; V gene: TRBV27; D gene: -; clone size: once; CDR3 protein: CASSFRQGTMNTEAFF; CDR3 DNA: TGTGCCAGCAGTTTTAGGCAGGGAACCATGAACACTGAAGCTTTCTTT
J gene: TRBJ1-5; V gene: TRBV7-2; D gene: TRBD1; clone size: -; CDR3 protein: CASSLSQGGQPQHF; CDR3 DNA: TGTGCCAGCAGCTTATCACAGGGGGGTCAGCCCCAGCATTTT
J gene: TRBJ1-3; V gene: TRBV6-5; D gene: -; clone size: -; CDR3 protein: CASKKGNGNTIYF; CDR3 DNA: TGTGCCAGCAAAAAAGGAAATGGAAACACCATATATTTT
J gene: TRBJ2-7; V gene: TRBV2; D gene: TRBD1; clone size: -; CDR3 protein: CASKKPRDSNTYEQYF; CDR3 DNA: TGTGCCAGCAAAAAACCCCGGGACAGCAATACCTACGAGCAGTACTTC
J gene: TRBJ2-3; V gene: TRBV2; D gene: -; clone size: -; CDR3 protein: CASSIVLTRTDTQYF; CDR3 DNA: TGTGCCAGCAGTATAGTACTTACTCGTACAGATACGCAGTATTTT
J gene: TRBJ2-3; V gene: TRBV7-2; D gene: -; clone size: once; CDR3 protein: CASSERIGSTDTQYF; CDR3 DNA: TGTGCCAGCAGCGAACGGATCGGTAGCACAGATACGCAGTATTTT
J gene: TRBJ1-3; V gene: TRBV6-1; D gene: -; clone size: once; CDR3 protein: CASSEVRPSSGNTIYF; CDR3 DNA: TGTGCCAGCAGTGAAGTTAGGCCGAGCTCTGGAAACACCATATATTTT
J gene: TRBJ2-2; V gene: TRBV19; D gene: TRBD2; clone size: -; CDR3 protein: CASTISPGLAGGRGELFF; CDR3 DNA: TGTGCCAGTACCATTAGCCCGGGACTAGCGGGAGGGAGGGGGGAGCTGTTTTTT
J gene: TRBJ2-2; V gene: TRBV6-5; D gene: TRBD2; clone size: few; CDR3 protein: CASREAGGTGELFF; CDR3 DNA: TGTGCCAGCAGGGAAGCGGGGGGCACCGGGGAGCTGTTTTTT
J gene: TRBJ1-5; V gene: TRBV29-1; D gene: -; clone size: few; CDR3 protein: CSVNQGLNQPQHF; CDR3 DNA: TGCAGCGTTAACCAGGGACTCAATCAGCCCCAGCATTTT
J gene: TRBJ2-3; V gene: TRBV28; D gene: -; clone size: few; CDR3 protein: CASSFSVGLDTQYF; CDR3 DNA: TGTGCCAGCAGTTTTTCTGTAGGACTTGATACGCAGTATTTT
J gene: TRBJ1-1; V gene: TRBV5-6; D gene: TRBD1; clone size: -; CDR3 protein: CASSSFARDRYENTEAFF; CDR3 DNA: TGTGCCAGCAGCTCATTCGCCCGGGACAGGTACGAGAACACTGAAGCTTTCTTT
J gene: TRBJ2-1; V gene: TRBV7-6; D gene: -; clone size: -; CDR3 protein: CASSSRGQKTPNEQFF; CDR3 DNA: TGTGCCAGCAGCTCTAGAGGCCAGAAAACCCCCAATGAGCAGTTCTTC
J gene: TRBJ2-3; V gene: TRBV2; D gene: TRBD1; clone size: -; CDR3 protein: CASSAGTGSTDTQYF; CDR3 DNA: TGTGCCAGCAGTGCTGGGACAGGGAGCACAGATACGCAGTATTTT
J gene: TRBJ2-7; V gene: TRBV7-2; D gene: -; clone size: few; CDR3 protein: CASSFVAGRDEQYF; CDR3 DNA: TGTGCCAGCAGCTTCGTGGCAGGGCGGGACGAGCAGTACTTC
J gene: TRBJ2-1; V gene: TRBV11-2; D gene: -; clone size: once; CDR3 protein: CASSLLGNEQFF; CDR3 DNA: TGTGCCAGCAGCTTATTGGGCAATGAGCAGTTCTTC
J gene: TRBJ1-1; V gene: TRBV5-1; D gene: -; clone size: few; CDR3 protein: CASSLLTGEAFF; CDR3 DNA: TGCGCCAGCAGTCTGTTGACGGGTGAAGCTTTCTTT
J gene: TRBJ1-2; V gene: TRBV5-1; D gene: -; clone size: few; CDR3 protein: CASRQEGGFGYTF; CDR3 DNA: TGCGCCAGCAGGCAAGAGGGCGGTTTTGGCTACACCTTC
J gene: TRBJ2-3; V gene: TRBV25-1; D gene: TRBD2; clone size: -; CDR3 protein: CASSERLAGQGDTQYF; CDR3 DNA: TGTGCCAGCAGTGAGCGACTAGCGGGACAGGGAGATACGCAGTATTTT
J gene: TRBJ2-7; V gene: TRBV5-4; D gene: TRBD2; clone size: -; CDR3 protein: CASSPGTSGHYEQYF; CDR3 DNA: TGTGCCAGCAGCCCCGGGACTAGCGGGCACTACGAGCAGTACTTC
J gene: TRBJ2-5; V gene: TRBV30; D gene: -; clone size: few; CDR3 protein: CAWSVAGAGTQYF; CDR3 DNA: TGTGCCTGGAGTGTAGCAGGGGCAGGGACCCAGTACTTC
J gene: TRBJ2-5; V gene: TRBV27; D gene: -; clone size: -; CDR3 protein: CASSLWVGETQYF; CDR3 DNA: TGTGCCAGCAGTTTATGGGTTGGAGAGACCCAGTACTTC